The 30 T cell receptor beta chains below all came from one sample that was sequenced in a study of cytomegalovirus exposure and HLA in healthy donors. 60 Vbeta and 13 Jbeta primers were used in PCR. Profiling relied on immunoSEQ multiplex PCR, and the TCRdb table lists in-frame clones only, not all of them. The data hold about 140,000 clones, with 82% observed a single time. The sequenced material came from PBMCs. The receptors originated from a woman in her thirties or forties in good health and CMV-seronegative.

The CDR3 here is CASSLLELRGNQPQHF. Here the CDR3 DNA reads TGTGCCAGCTCACTTCTAGAGTTACGCGGCAATCAGCCCCAGCATTTT. The V call is TRBV18, the J call TRBJ1-5; D not resolved. Germline lookup yields CDR1 KGHSH and CDR2 LQKENI. V lost 4 bases and J lost 2, with 15 bases in between. The CDR3 has 16 amino acids.

V is TRBV27 and J is TRBJ2-5; TRBD1 agrees at 7 bases. Trimming took 4 bases from V and 3 from J; bases not matched to a gene: 5. Germline V gene lookup returns CDR1 MNHEY and CDR2 SMNVEV (reference sequence). The CDR3 is 14 amino acids. The DNA of the CDR3 is TGTGCCAGCAGTTACACCGGGACAGAAGAGACCCAGTACTTC. This sequence encodes CASSYTGTEETQYF.

The rearrangement joins TRBV6-5 to TRBJ2-7; D might be TRBD2 (5 bases). In germline, CDR1 is MNHEY, CDR2 SVGAGI. CDR3 length: 13 residues. V lost 8 bases to trimming and J lost 5 bases, with 16 bases between them. CDR3 residues: CASHGRGQDEQYF. DNA for the CDR3: TGTGCCAGCCACGGCCGGGGTCAAGACGAGCAGTACTTC.

DNA of the CDR3: TGCGCCAGCGGTCAGGGATCTGGAAACACCATATATTTT. This sequence encodes CASGQGSGNTIYF. The V call is TRBV5-1, the J call TRBJ1-3; TRBD1 is a possible D gene (5 bases). V dropped 7 bases and J dropped 1 base, with 9 bases sitting between them. CDR1 is SGHRS, CDR2 YFSETQ, per germline. This CDR3 is built from 13 residues.

The J gene is TRBJ1-2, the V gene TRBV5-6; TRBD1 matches at 8 bases. Germline V CDR1 and CDR2: SGHDT, YYEEEE. The V and J ends lost 0 bases and 5 bases, in that order; junction bases with no gene match: 12. The CDR3 totals 17 residues. In DNA form, the CDR3 reads TGTGCCAGCAGCTTGGCAGGGGGCTTAGGAGGGTCATATGGCTACACCTTC. Its translation: CASSLAGGLGGSYGYTF.

The chain combines TRBV5-1 with TRBJ2-7; D is undetermined. This CDR3 has 11 residues. Germline V gives CDR1 SGHRS, CDR2 YFSETQ. Between the trimmed V and J ends, which lost 4 bases and 3 bases, there was a span of 5 bases. CDR3 in DNA: TGCGCCAGCAGCACTGACTACGAGCAGTACTTC. It codes for CASSTDYEQYF. Full variable domain (rest looked up from reference TRBV5-1 and TRBJ2-7): KAGVTQTPRYLIKTRGQQVTLSCSPISGHRSVSWYQQTPGQGLQFLFEYFSETQRNKGNFPGRFSGRQFSNSRSEMNVSTLELGDSALYLCASSTDYEQYFGPGTRLTVT.

In this sample, this clone turned up a few times. The CDR3 DNA sequence: TGTGCCAGCAGTTCCCTTCCGGGACAGGGATCCTACGAGCAGTACTTC. Translated, it gives CASSSLPGQGSYEQYF. The chain uses TRBV6-5 and TRBJ2-7; TRBD1 agrees at 9 bases. The germline V gene encodes CDR1 MNHEY and CDR2 SVGAGI. The CDR3 is 16 amino acids. V dropped 4 bases and J dropped 1; count of bases not matched to a gene: 8.

The chain employs TRBV5-1 and TRBJ2-7; D possibly corresponds to TRBD1 (6 bases). Germline-derived CDR1 and CDR2 are SGHRS and YFSETQ. Trimming took 3 bases from V and 0 from J, leaving 10 bases between them. CDR3 length equals 14 residues. This chain's CDR3 is CASSSTGHSYEQYF. CDR3 DNA sequence: TGCGCCAGCAGCTCCACAGGGCACTCCTACGAGCAGTACTTC.

The genes are TRBV18 and TRBJ2-1, with 10 bases identical to TRBD1. CDR3 size: 17 residues. The V gene's germline CDR1 is KGHSH and CDR2 LQKENI. Germline trimming cut 3 bases from V and 9 bases from J; bases unmatched to any gene: 14. CDR3 bases: TGTGCCAGCTCACCCCTTCAAGGGACAGGGGTAGGGAGTGAGCAGTTCTTC. Translating gives CASSPLQGTGVGSEQFF.

This clone has just one count. The chain carries TRBV4-3 and TRBJ2-3, with a weak D call TRBD2 (6 bases). This CDR3 spans 15 amino acids. The V end was cut by 4 bases, the J end by 1 base, with 12 bases between. Germline-derived CDR1 and CDR2 are LGHNA and YSLEER. CDR3 sequence reads: CASSPSALGTDTQYF. The CDR3 DNA is TGCGCCAGCAGCCCTAGCGCCCTAGGCACAGATACGCAGTATTTT.

Concerning this clone: The junction shows a germline mismatch at one end, possibly a read error. The rearrangement joins TRBV7-9 to TRBJ2-7; D gene ambiguous. CDR3 length equals 13 residues. Germline values: CDR1 SEHNR, CDR2 FQNEAQ (reference sequence). The CDR3 DNA is TGTTCCAGCACCCAGAACCCAACCTACGAGCAGTACTTC. Amino acid sequence: CSSTQNPTYEQYF.

CDR3 in DNA: TGTGCCAGCAGTGCCGGGGGACAGGGGGCGCTCGGGCAGTACTTC. It encodes CASSAGGQGALGQYF. The rearrangement uses TRBV2 and TRBJ2-7; TRBD1 aligns across 12 bases. J was trimmed by 9 bases and V by 4 bases; bases with no gene match: 10. Germline V gene sequence: CDR1 SNHLY, CDR2 FYNNEI. This CDR3 is built from 15 residues.

This clone was detected only a few times. This rearrangement joins TRBV6-5 to TRBJ2-7; D is perhaps TRBD1 (5 bases). Germline values: CDR1 MNHEY, CDR2 SVGAGI. CDR3 size: 14 residues. Trimming stripped 6 bases from V and 2 bases from J, with 14 bases between. The CDR3 DNA sequence: TGTGCCAGCAGAGCTTACAGGCTGACCTACGAGCAGTACTTC. This sequence encodes CASRAYRLTYEQYF.

The V gene is TRBV5-6, the J gene TRBJ1-2; maybe TRBD1 (6 bases). Germline CDR1 is SGHDT and CDR2 is YYEEEE. The V end lost 4 bases, the J end lost 3 bases, and 13 bases lay between the germline ends. There are 14 residues in the CDR3. CDR3 DNA sequence: TGTGCCAGCAGCGGGGACAACCCTTACTATGGCTACACCTTC. Its protein is CASSGDNPYYGYTF.

The chain joins TRBV5-1 to TRBJ1-1; possible D gene TRBD1, 6 bases. Germline V gives CDR1 SGHRS, CDR2 YFSETQ. This CDR3 is 15 amino acids long. V lost 0 bases, J lost 0 bases, and 9 bases lay in between. The CDR3, as DNA: TGCGCCAGCAGCTTGGAAGGGGGGGTGAACACTGAAGCTTTCTTT. This gives the protein CASSLEGGVNTEAFF.

The gene calls are TRBV10-3 and TRBJ2-4; unclear D gene. CDR1 and CDR2 (germline): ENHRY, SYGVKD. V lost 1 base, J lost 1 base, and 11 bases lay in between. The CDR3 consists of 16 residues. The CDR3 reads CAISEFGVGAKNIQYF. As DNA, the CDR3 is TGTGCCATCAGTGAGTTTGGAGTCGGGGCCAAAAACATTCAGTACTTC.

The gene calls are TRBV27 and TRBJ2-5; 7 bases align to TRBD1. Germline loops: CDR1 MNHEY, CDR2 SMNVEV (reference sequence). The CDR3 loop spans 18 amino acids. The V segment lost 0 bases and the J segment 2 bases; nucleotides outside the gene matches: 12. The DNA of the CDR3 is TGTGCCAGCAGTTTATCGGCCCCCGGGACAGTAACTCAAGAGACCCAGTACTTC. Translating it yields CASSLSAPGTVTQETQYF.

The rearrangement uses TRBV28 and TRBJ1-2; 9 bases map to TRBD1. Germline CDR1 reads MDHEN; CDR2 reads SYDVKM. The CDR3 has 14 amino acids. V lost 4 bases, J lost 8 bases, and 8 bases stayed unmatched. CDR3 bases: TGTGCCAGCAGTTCTGGTCAAGGGACAGGGGGCTACACCTTC. Its protein is CASSSGQGTGGYTF.

This chain uses TRBV7-8 with TRBJ2-7; D call uncertain. CDR1 is SGHVS, CDR2 FQNEAQ, per germline. The CDR3 spans 15 residues. The germline V and J ends were trimmed by 7 bases and 4 bases, with 20 bases remaining between them. The chain's CDR3 is CASTKRMLDDYEQYF. The DNA for the CDR3 is TGTGCCAGCACCAAACGGATGCTAGACGATTACGAGCAGTACTTC. The entire variable domain, with the rest obtained from reference TRBV7-8 and TRBJ2-7, is as follows: GAGVSQSPRYKVAKRGQDVALRCDPISGHVSLFWYQQALGQGPEFLTYFQNEAQLDKSGLPSDRFFAERPEGSVSTLKIQRTQQEDSAVYLCASTKRMLDDYEQYFGPGTRLTVT.

The chain carries TRBV10-1 and TRBJ2-2; TRBD2 is a possible D gene (5 bases). V lost 2 bases, J lost 3 bases, and 10 bases lay in between. Per the germline V gene, CDR1 is WNHNN and CDR2 is SYGVQD (reference sequence). This CDR3 contains 15 residues. The CDR3 DNA follows: TGCGCCAGCAGTGAGGTTGAGGGAGACACCGGGGAGCTGTTTTTT. It encodes CASSEVEGDTGELFF.

This clone appeared a few times. The rearrangement joins TRBV4-1 to TRBJ1-1; D not resolved. V was cut by 0 bases and J by 3 bases, with 5 bases left in between. CDR1 MGHRA and CDR2 YSYEKL come from the germline V gene. The length of the CDR3 is 13 residues. The CDR3 bases are TGCGCCAGCAGCCAAGACAGTTACACTGAAGCTTTCTTT. Protein: CASSQDSYTEAFF.

The chain employs TRBV7-9 and TRBJ2-1; 12 bases fit TRBD2. This CDR3 has 15 residues. CDR1 and CDR2 (germline): SEHNR, FQNEAQ (reference sequence). Losses at the gene ends were 4 bases for V and 6 bases for J; bases not matched to a gene: 4. The CDR3 region is CASSSGLAGPNEQFF. The CDR3 DNA reads as TGTGCCAGCAGCTCGGGACTAGCGGGCCCCAATGAGCAGTTCTTC. The full variable domain, its missing parts supplied by reference TRBV7-9 and TRBJ2-1, is DTGVSQNPRHKITKRGQNVTFRCDPISEHNRLYWYRQTLGQGPEFLTYFQNEAQLEKSRLLSDRFSAERPKGSFSTLEIQRTEQGDSAMYLCASSSGLAGPNEQFFGPGTRLTVL.

V usage is TRBV4-3 and J usage is TRBJ2-7; possibly TRBD1 for D (5 bases). This CDR3 contains 16 residues. V was trimmed by 1 base and J by 3 bases, leaving 16 bases between them. Germline V CDR1 and CDR2: LGHNA, YSLEER. CDR3 sequence reads: CASSQVYGQGLYEQYF. The CDR3 DNA is TGCGCCAGCAGCCAAGTGTACGGGCAGGGCCTCTACGAGCAGTACTTC.

V usage is TRBV9 and J usage is TRBJ2-7; maybe TRBD1 (5 bases). CDR3 size: 14 residues. Between the trimmed V and J ends, which lost 1 base and 3 bases, there was a span of 11 bases. Germline loops: CDR1 SGDLS, CDR2 YYNGEE. The CDR3 bases are TGTGCCAGCAGCGTATCAGGGCACGACTACGAGCAGTACTTC. Its protein product is CASSVSGHDYEQYF.

The chain uses TRBV4-3 and TRBJ2-3, with D possibly being TRBD1 (5 bases). V was cut by 0 bases and J by 3 bases, with 16 bases left in between. The germline V gene encodes CDR1 LGHNA and CDR2 YSLEER. The CDR3 sequence is 17 residues long. For the CDR3, the DNA is TGCGCCAGCAGCCAAGATTATAGGGGTTTTGGAACAGATACGCAGTATTTT. This sequence encodes CASSQDYRGFGTDTQYF.

The chain uses TRBV6-1 and TRBJ2-7, with TRBD1 identical over 9 bases. V was pared by 10 bases and J by 6 bases, with 10 bases of the junction left unmatched. Per the germline V gene, CDR1 is MNHNS and CDR2 is SASEGT. The CDR3 totals 13 residues. CDR3: CATQRDRDGEQYF. CDR3 nucleotide sequence: TGTGCCACCCAGAGGGACAGGGACGGCGAGCAGTACTTC.

The chain links TRBV18 to TRBJ2-1, with 8 positions matching TRBD1. Germline V CDR1 and CDR2: KGHSH, LQKENI. The CDR3 spans 16 residues. J lost 5 bases, V lost 0 bases, and 6 bases had no gene match. CDR3: CASSPPGRGPHNEQFF. DNA of the CDR3: TGTGCCAGCTCACCACCGGGCAGGGGGCCCCACAATGAGCAGTTCTTC.

This CDR3 reads CASSLVLFPVAGVENIQYF. The CDR3 DNA follows: TGTGCCAGCAGCTTAGTCCTTTTTCCGGTAGCGGGAGTTGAAAACATTCAGTACTTC. This sequence joins TRBV7-2 and TRBJ2-4, with 9 nucleotides matching TRBD2. This CDR3 spans 19 amino acids. Losses at the gene ends were 1 base for V and 5 bases for J; bases not matched to a gene: 15. The germline V gene has CDR1 SGHTA and CDR2 FQGNSA. Full variable domain (remainder filled in from reference TRBV7-2 and TRBJ2-4): GAGVSQSPSNKVTEKGKDVELRCDPISGHTALYWYRQSLGQGLEFLIYFQGNSAPDKSGLPSDRFSAERTGGSVSTLTIQRTQQEDSAVYLCASSLVLFPVAGVENIQYFGAGTRLSVL.

V and J are TRBV6-5 and TRBJ2-5; the match to TRBD2 covers 11 bases. TRBJ2-7 explains the end of the DNA better; the J call may be wrong. The CDR3 runs 15 residues. Per germline, CDR1 MNHEY and CDR2 SVGAGI. The CDR3 DNA reads TGTGCCAGCAGTTCGGGGACTAGCGGTGCCTACGAGCAGTACTTC. As protein: CASSSGTSGAYEQYF.

The count of this clone is one. J is TRBJ2-1 and V is TRBV28; a weak D match, TRBD2 (5 bases). Germline values: CDR1 MDHEN, CDR2 SYDVKM. This CDR3 contains 15 residues. With 3 bases removed from V and 6 bases from J, the gap between germline ends came to 15 bases. The CDR3 nucleotides read TGTGCCAGCAGTTTCTTGGACCCGAGGGCCAATGAGCAGTTCTTC. Amino acids: CASSFLDPRANEQFF.